Given below is one T cell receptor beta chain in context. The antigen remains undetermined. This specimen belongs to a study of early T cells in non-severe SARS-CoV-2 infection. Study overall: Sequencing of bulk RNA from unsorted whole blood was done, without chain pairing. Findings and caveats of the study: The matching step, a VDJdb search, favored anti-spike CD8 responses and missed private and CD4 specificities.

Each single cDNA molecule received a unique molecular identifier. TCRdb analysed the 5' RACE reads with MiXCR anew, one entry per CDR3 protein. The data show tens of thousands of distinct CDR3 sequences, roughly an eighth seen once. Trimming took 1 base from V and 4 from J, leaving 13 bases between them. This CDR3 has 16 residues. The germline gives CDR1 SGHAT, CDR2 FQNNGV. Sample: whole blood. This chain uses TRBV11-2 with TRBJ2-2; tentatively, D is TRBD1 (5 bases). This TCR derives from an adult who was a healthcare worker with PCR-confirmed SARS-CoV-2 infection or an uninfected control (not recorded which). For the CDR3, the DNA is TGTGCCAGCAGCTTAGTCTTGGTGACAGTCACCGGGGAGCTGTTTTTT. Translating gives CASSLVLVTVTGELFF.